This T cell receptor beta chain emerged from a study of vaccination and CD4 T cells after COVID-19. In the study overall: Convalescent donors totaled six males and four females, including two who were Hispanic. The cells in question were stimulated using overlapping spike peptides derived from SARS-CoV-2, HCoV-NL63, HCoV-OC43 and HCoV-229E.

About this clonotype: Its antigen is as yet unknown.

CDR3 length: 15 residues. Trimming pared 4 bases from V and 2 bases from J, leaving 11 bases between. Germline CDR1 KGHDR, CDR2 SFDVKD. Treatment indicated: approximately 9-day PBMC culture with coronavirus spike peptide pools or control peptides (ViraFEST assay). It was before the COVID-19 pandemic (2011-2018) that the unexposed donor's CD4+ T cells were collected. The Oncomine TCR Beta short-read assay sequenced DNA from cultured CD4+ T cells. The template was genomic DNA from cultured CD4+ T cells. TCRdb reanalysed the PCR reads using MiXCR and keeps one entry per CDR3 protein. The sample contains 8,700 or so distinct CDR3 sequences, about 28% of which appear only once.

Sequenced: CD4+ T cells from blood, cultured in vitro. The origin of this receptor is a human donor in good health. The chain links TRBV24-1 to TRBJ1-5, with D perhaps TRBD1 (5 bases). This CDR3 reads CATSDQIGGNQPQHF. As DNA, the CDR3 is TGTGCCACCAGTGACCAGATAGGGGGCAATCAGCCCCAGCATTTT.